The 24 T cell receptor beta chains below were found in one sample sequenced in a study of regulatory T cells in long-lasting Graves disease. HTBI primers from iRepertoire and Arm-PCR of CDR3 regions yielded the TCR beta libraries. TCRdb re-called the multiplex PCR reads through MiXCR, storing one row per CDR3 protein. The sample has about 540,000 distinct CDR3 sequences; 13% are singletons. The time point is: newly diagnosed GD, antithyroid drugs for less than 3 months. PBMC RNA was the source of the TCR library. These same records also appear under a second study, on T cells in Graves' hyperthyroidism and ophthalmopathy.

The specimen comprised peripheral blood mononuclear cells (PBMCs), sampled at new diagnosis, from a patient treated with antithyroid drugs. The receptors originated from a man aged 30 to 39 with Graves disease.

The chain couples TRBV5-1 to TRBJ2-7; perhaps TRBD2 as D (6 bases). The CDR3 consists of 13 residues. Germline V CDR1 and CDR2: SGHRS, YFSETQ. Trimming removed 4 bases at V and 6 bases at J, with 14 bases between. The CDR3 here is CASSLLGRGEQYF. CDR3 coding DNA: TGCGCCAGCAGCCTTTTGGGGCGGGGCGAGCAGTACTTC.

This clonotype has at least ten counts. The V call is TRBV30, the J call TRBJ2-1; TRBD2 matches 11 bases. The V segment lost 3 bases and the J segment 3 bases; nucleotides outside the gene matches: 10. The germline V gene has CDR1 GTSNPN and CDR2 SVGIG (reference sequence). This CDR3 spans 17 amino acids. The CDR3 sequence is CAWSMARLAGNYNEQFF. CDR3 in DNA: TGTGCCTGGAGCATGGCCCGACTAGCGGGGAACTACAATGAGCAGTTCTTC.

This clonotype appeared many times. The chain uses TRBV20-1 and TRBJ2-3; D is ambiguous. The CDR3 has 14 amino acids. Germline-derived CDR1 and CDR2 are DFQATT and SNEGSKA (reference sequence). Trimming removed 1 base at V and 1 base at J, with 9 bases between. The CDR3 reads CSARAPDGTDTQYF. The CDR3 nucleotides read TGCAGTGCTAGAGCCCCGGACGGCACAGATACGCAGTATTTT.

The gene calls are TRBV10-3 and TRBJ1-5, with 9 bases that match TRBD1. CDR3 size: 13 residues. Germline CDR1 ENHRY, CDR2 SYGVKD. V lost 11 bases to trimming and J lost 7 bases; unmatched junction nucleotides: 9. The CDR3 DNA is TGTGCCGTCTCCGGGACAGGGATGCAGCCCCAGCATTTT. This translates into CAVSGTGMQPQHF.

A word on this clonotype: A read error may explain this, as a much larger clone is one base away. The chain couples TRBV7-3 to TRBJ1-1; D uncertain. CDR1 is SGHTA and CDR2 is FQGTGA in the germline V gene. Between the trimmed V and J ends, which lost 4 bases and 3 bases, there was a span of 9 bases. The CDR3 contains 13 residues. The CDR3 reads CASSSTLYTEAFF. The CDR3 bases are TGTGCCAGCAGCTCAACGTTGTACACTGAAGCTTTCTTT.

Ten or more counts support this clonotype. The chain carries TRBV6-1 and TRBJ1-1; possibly TRBD1 for D (5 bases). The CDR3 length is 14 residues. CDR1 and CDR2 from the germline V gene are MNHNS and SASEGT. V was cut by 4 bases and J by 4 bases, with 13 bases left in between. CDR3 protein: CASSVGTESTEAFF. The CDR3 DNA is TGTGCCAGCAGTGTTGGGACGGAGAGCACTGAAGCTTTCTTT.

This clonotype was found a few times. Given a much more abundant clone one base away, this may be a read error. The rearrangement links TRBV6-2 or TRBV6-3 to TRBJ1-1, with a possible D match to TRBD1 (6 bases). The germline V gene has CDR1 MNHEY and CDR2 SVGEGT. The CDR3 totals 13 residues. Between the trimmed V and J ends, which lost 8 bases and 6 bases, there was a span of 16 bases. The CDR3 is CASVGAGGAEAFF. CDR3 nucleotides: TGTGCCAGCGTGGGTGCGGGGGGCGCTGAAGCTTTCTTT.

This clonotype was counted at least ten times. The chain uses TRBV20-1 and TRBJ2-3, with 8 bases identical to TRBD2. Germline V lookup: CDR1 DFQATT, CDR2 SNEGSKA (reference sequence). V shed 1 base and J 4 bases; nucleotides not matched to a gene: 7. The CDR3 totals 15 residues. The CDR3 DNA reads as TGCAGTGCTAGAGTTCCCGGGAGGGCCTCAGATACGCAGTATTTT. This codes for CSARVPGRASDTQYF.

This clonotype occurred many times. The chain has TRBV27 and TRBJ2-3; a weak D match, TRBD2 (6 bases). The CDR3 extends over 15 amino acids. The V gene's germline CDR1 is MNHEY and CDR2 SMNVEV (reference sequence). V was pared by 5 bases and J by 6 bases, with 18 bases between. CDR3 region: CASSPSRGRGDTQYF. Here the CDR3 DNA reads TGTGCCAGCAGTCCCTCCCGAGGGCGGGGCGATACGCAGTATTTT.

This clonotype was seen a handful of times. The chain combines TRBV7-6 with TRBJ2-7; tentatively, D is TRBD2 (5 bases). Germline V lookup: CDR1 SGHVS, CDR2 FNYEAQ. CDR3 length: 13 residues. Trimming cost V 3 bases and J 5 bases, with 11 bases left between them. CDR3 protein: CASSLVTGNEQYF. Here the CDR3 DNA reads TGTGCCAGCAGCTTGGTTACGGGAAACGAGCAGTACTTC.

In its sample, this clonotype was seen a few times. The V and J genes are TRBV9 and TRBJ2-5; D unclear. This CDR3 has 14 amino acids. Germline lookup yields CDR1 SGDLS and CDR2 YYNGEE. V lost 1 base and J lost 0, with 7 bases in between. The chain's CDR3 is CASSVMPDQETQYF. The CDR3 bases are TGTGCCAGCAGCGTAATGCCGGACCAAGAGACCCAGTACTTC. Variable domain in full (rest from reference TRBV9 and TRBJ2-5): DSGVTQTPKHLITATGQRVTLRCSPRSGDLSVYWYQQSLDQGLQFLIQYYNGEERAKGNILERFSAQQFPDLHSELNLSSLELGDSALYFCASSVMPDQETQYFGPGTRLLVL.

This clonotype was seen ten or more times. The chain couples TRBV18 to TRBJ1-1; D gene unclear. Germline V gene lookup returns CDR1 KGHSH and CDR2 LQKENI. The V gene lost 1 base and the J gene lost 0 bases, with 9 bases spanning the gap. This CDR3 is built from 15 residues. The CDR3 DNA reads TGTGCCAGCTCACCACACTTCGTGATGAACACTGAAGCTTTCTTT. This translates into CASSPHFVMNTEAFF.

This clonotype was detected many times. The J gene is TRBJ2-1, the V gene TRBV29-1; 12 bases match TRBD2. Per germline, CDR1 SQVTM and CDR2 ANQGSEA. The CDR3 covers 15 residues. The CDR3 loop reads CGVTSGSQVWDEQFF. CDR3 in DNA: TGCGGGGTGACTAGCGGGAGTCAGGTATGGGATGAGCAGTTCTTC.

Ten or more counts support this clonotype. DNA of the CDR3: TGTGCCAGCAGTCTCTCGGGACTCCTTGAATACGAGCAGTACTTC. Translated: CASSLSGLLEYEQYF. The rearrangement joins TRBV7-2 to TRBJ2-7; the D gene is possibly TRBD2 (6 bases). V was shortened by 6 bases and J by 4 bases, with 19 bases between the two germline ends. The CDR3 sequence is 15 residues long. Germline V gene lookup returns CDR1 SGHTA and CDR2 FQGNSA.

The V call is TRBV19, the J call TRBJ2-2; a possible D gene is TRBD2 (5 bases). The CDR3 is 15 residues long. Germline CDR1 reads LNHDA; CDR2 reads SQIVND (reference sequence). V was pared by 10 bases and J by 1 base, with 16 bases between. CDR3 amino acids: CANRLYGMNTGELFF. As DNA, the CDR3 is TGTGCCAATAGATTGTACGGGATGAACACCGGGGAGCTGTTTTTT. The variable domain in full, completed from reference TRBV19 and TRBJ2-2, reads DGGITQSPKYLFRKEGQNVTLSCEQNLNHDAMYWYRQDPGQGLRLIYYSQIVNDFQKGDIAEGYSVSREKKESFPLTVTSAQKNPTAFYLCANRLYGMNTGELFFGEGSRLTVL.

There are many counts of this clonotype. V is TRBV11-2 and J is TRBJ2-2; no clear D. Trimming stripped 5 bases from V and 7 bases from J, with 17 bases between. Germline V gene sequence: CDR1 SGHAT, CDR2 FQNNGV. The CDR3 runs 15 residues. The CDR3 DNA is TGTGCCAGCAGCCTCGACTCGCGTCCGAACGGGGAGCTGTTTTTT. Amino acid sequence: CASSLDSRPNGELFF.

This clonotype was picked up a small number of times. The rearrangement joins TRBV28 to TRBJ1-3; a possible D gene is TRBD1 (5 bases). Trimming left V 1 base short and J 0 bases short, with 10 bases between. The CDR3 totals 16 residues. Per germline, CDR1 MDHEN and CDR2 SYDVKM. CDR3 bases: TGTGCCAGCAGTTTATTCGGGGGAAGCTCTGGAAACACCATATATTTT. As protein: CASSLFGGSSGNTIYF.

This clonotype was observed at least ten times. CDR3 sequence (DNA): TGTGCCAGCAGCCAAGGACCGGACAAGGCCAACGTCCTGACTTTC. Its protein is CASSQGPDKANVLTF. The chain has TRBV14 and TRBJ2-6; D possibly corresponds to TRBD1 (5 bases). V shed 1 base and J shed 6 bases, with 10 bases lying between them. CDR3 length equals 15 residues. Germline V gene lookup returns CDR1 SGHDN and CDR2 FVKESK.

The sample holds many counts of this clonotype. The J gene is TRBJ2-1, the V gene TRBV20-1, with 8 bases lining up with TRBD1. Germline assignment: CDR1 DFQATT and CDR2 SNEGSKA (reference sequence). The CDR3 extends over 12 amino acids. The trim removed 6 bases at V and 7 bases at J, leaving 5 bases unmatched. CDR3 in DNA: TGCAGTGCAGGCAGGACAGGGAATGAGCAGTTCTTC. Translated, it gives CSAGRTGNEQFF.

In this sample, this clonotype turned up many times. One junction end does not reproduce the germline sequence, and a read error may be involved. This chain connects TRBV10-2 to TRBJ2-7; 11 positions agree with TRBD1. CDR1 and CDR2 (germline): WSHSY, SAAADI. This CDR3 is 13 amino acids long. This chain's CDR3 is CASNEGTGGQQYF. DNA of the CDR3: TGCGCCAGCAATGAGGGGACAGGGGGTCAGCAGTACTTC.

The table lists this clonotype with a few counts. The chain carries TRBV6-5 and TRBJ2-5; the match to TRBD2 covers 12 bases. The J segment lost 0 bases and the V segment lost 4 bases, leaving 9 bases of the junction unmatched. Germline values: CDR1 MNHEY, CDR2 SVGAGI. The length of the CDR3 is 18 residues. The CDR3 coding sequence is TGTGCCAGCAGTTTTACTAGCGGGAGGTCACCGTACCAAGAGACCCAGTACTTC. It encodes CASSFTSGRSPYQETQYF.

In its sample, this clonotype was seen a few times. V usage is TRBV29-1 and J usage is TRBJ1-2, with D hard to call. Per germline, CDR1 SQVTM and CDR2 ANQGSEA. V shed 0 bases and J shed 13 bases, with 6 bases lying between them. The CDR3 length is 9 residues. CDR3 nucleotides: TGCAGCGTTGAAGATCTCGGCACCTTC. Translating gives CSVEDLGTF.

The table lists this clonotype with many counts. The chain employs TRBV7-8 and TRBJ1-2, with a tentative D call TRBD1 (5 bases). Trimming pared 0 bases from V and 1 base from J, leaving 12 bases between. Germline-derived CDR1 and CDR2 are SGHVS and FQNEAQ. There are 16 residues in the CDR3. The CDR3 here is CASSLATVGGNYGYTF. In nucleotides, the CDR3 is TGTGCCAGCAGCTTAGCGACAGTCGGGGGTAACTATGGCTACACCTTC. The full variable domain, completed using reference TRBV7-8 and TRBJ1-2, is GAGVSQSPRYKVAKRGQDVALRCDPISGHVSLFWYQQALGQGPEFLTYFQNEAQLDKSGLPSDRFFAERPEGSVSTLKIQRTQQEDSAVYLCASSLATVGGNYGYTFGSGTRLTVV.

To note about this clonotype: A much larger clone is a single base away; this may be a read error. The V and J genes are TRBV27 and TRBJ1-4; maybe TRBD1 (6 bases). Germline V gene lookup returns CDR1 MNHEY and CDR2 SMNVEV (reference sequence). This CDR3 has 13 residues. CDR3 sequence: CDSMGQNNEKLFF. Written as DNA, the CDR3 is TGTGACAGCATGGGACAAAATAATGAAAAACTGTTTTTT.